The clone carrying this T cell receptor (beta chain) was picked up a small number of times. The data derive from a study of T-cell memory formation after mild COVID-19. TCRdb called the 5' RACE reads again in MiXCR, with one record for every CDR3 protein. The sample lists over 150,000 distinct CDR3 sequences, about a fifth occurring once. This clonotype was sampled from an adult woman who had mild COVID-19 (a few samples of this study predate the infection). Cell type and time point are not known. The sample comprised PBMCs or a T cell subset sorted from them (not recorded which).

The CDR3 nucleotides are TGTGCCAGCAGCTCGTCGCGACTAGCGGGAGTCCGTGGCGGGGAGCTGTTTTTT. The encoded protein is CASSSSRLAGVRGGELFF. V and J are TRBV7-8 and TRBJ2-2; 12 bases fit TRBD2. CDR3 length: 18 amino acids. The germline gives CDR1 SGHVS, CDR2 FQNEAQ. V lost 4 bases and J lost 7; bases outside the gene matches: 13.